This is a list of T cell receptor beta chains from one sample in a study of CD8+ T cells in alopecia areata. Sequencing used immunoSEQ multiplex PCR; TCRdb keeps in-frame clones, though not all of them. Here the sample spans 200,000 to 250,000 clones, 50% to 60% being singletons. The sample was CD4+ T cells sorted from blood, taken at week 0. The receptors shown here come from a human donor with alopecia areata. Both conserved end residues are part of each CDR3. D genes are given only for firm matches. Part of the rows lack a size; the others show once, few, many or a class for expanded clones.

v_call	d_call	clone_size	j_call	cdr3_nt	cdr3_aa
TRBV29-1	TRBD1	few	TRBJ2-7	TGCAGCGTTGAAAGCGTCGCAGGGGGCGGGTACGAGCAGTACTTC	CSVESVAGGGYEQYF
TRBV7-9	-	-	TRBJ2-1	TGTGCCAGCAGCGGTAGGGGCTGGATTGATGAGCAGTTCTTC	CASSGRGWIDEQFF
TRBV18	-	few	TRBJ2-7	TGTGCCAGCTCAGGTAGCGCCTTATCCTACGAGCAGTACTTC	CASSGSALSYEQYF
TRBV4-2	-	few	TRBJ2-1	TGTGCCAGCAGCCAAGGGCTCGGCAGGAACAATGAGCAGTTCTTC	CASSQGLGRNNEQFF
TRBV9	-	once	TRBJ2-1	TGTGCCAGCAGCCCACGAGGGGGGATAGATTTCGGTGAGCAGTTCTTC	CASSPRGGIDFGEQFF
TRBV29-1	-	few	TRBJ1-4	TGCAGCGTTTACTCCGGAAAACTGTTTTTT	CSVYSGKLFF
TRBV28	-	-	TRBJ2-6	TGTGCCAGCAGCCCGACGCGCCAGCGCAGGATCGATGGGGCCAACGTCCTGACTTTC	CASSPTRQRRIDGANVLTF
TRBV4-1	TRBD2	once	TRBJ2-7	TGCGCCAGCAGCCAAGGACGACTAGCGGAATACTACGAGCAGTACTTC	CASSQGRLAEYYEQYF
TRBV6-1	-	-	TRBJ1-2	TGTGCCAGCAGTGATCCAGGGTCTGGCTACACCTTC	CASSDPGSGYTF
TRBV29-1	-	-	TRBJ2-1	TGCAGCGTCGGCCGTCAGTTCTTC	CSVGRQFF
TRBV18	TRBD1	-	TRBJ1-2	TGTGCCAGCTCACCTCCGGGACAGAGAGGCTACACCTTC	CASSPPGQRGYTF
TRBV30	TRBD2	-	TRBJ2-1	TGTGCCTGGCGACTAGCGGGAGGGAGTCCTGAGCAGTTCTTC	CAWRLAGGSPEQFF
TRBV7-9	-	-	TRBJ1-6	TGTGCCAGCAGCTTGGTCCGCGGCGGGGTCAATTCACCCCTCCACTTT	CASSLVRGGVNSPLHF
TRBV5-6	TRBD1	-	TRBJ1-2	TGTGCCAGCAGCCAAGTCGGCCGGACAGGGGGAGAAAGTGGCTACACCTTC	CASSQVGRTGGESGYTF
TRBV30	-	-	TRBJ2-7	TGTGCCTGGGGGTACAGTACGGGGCAGTACTTC	CAWGYSTGQYF
TRBV7-8	-	-	TRBJ2-1	TGTGCCAGCAGCCTACGACGGAGCTTCTACAATGAGCAGTTCTTC	CASSLRRSFYNEQFF
TRBV18	TRBD1	many	TRBJ2-3	TGTGCCAGCTCACCACGGAGACAGGGAATGACAGATACGCAGTATTTT	CASSPRRQGMTDTQYF
TRBV11-2	-	few	TRBJ1-1	TGTGCCAGCAGCTTAGCAGCTAGTATGAACACTGAAGCTTTCTTT	CASSLAASMNTEAFF
TRBV14	TRBD2	few	TRBJ2-7	TGTGCCAGCAGTAAGCGGGAGTTCAACGAGCAGTACTTC	CASSKREFNEQYF
TRBV28	TRBD2	-	TRBJ2-7	TGTGCCAGCAGTCCGAGCGGGGGCGCAACATCCAAGCAGTACTTC	CASSPSGGATSKQYF
TRBV29-1	TRBD2	-	TRBJ2-2	TGCAGCGTCCTACTAGCGGGGGCGAACACCGGGGAGCTGTTTTTT	CSVLLAGANTGELFF
TRBV11-2	-	-	TRBJ2-3	TGTGCCAGCAGCGCCTTGGGGGACCTCACAGATACGCAGTATTTT	CASSALGDLTDTQYF
TRBV7-2	-	-	TRBJ2-2	TGTGCCAGCAGCGATGCACCGGGGGCGGGGGAGCTGTTTTTT	CASSDAPGAGELFF
TRBV7-2	TRBD2	-	TRBJ2-3	TGTGCCAGCAGCTCTCAAGCGGGGGCCCCCCGCGGTACGCAGTATTTT	CASSSQAGAPRGTQYF
TRBV27	-	few	TRBJ1-2	TGTGCCAGCAGCAACAGGTTTCGCGGCTACACCTTC	CASSNRFRGYTF
TRBV9	-	-	TRBJ2-7	TGTGCCAGCAACGGGGGTGACGGAGGTTCCTACGAGCAGTACTTC	CASNGGDGGSYEQYF
TRBV29-1	TRBD2	-	TRBJ2-1	TGCAGCGTGGCTCGACTAGCGGGGAGCTCCTACAATGAGCAGTTCTTC	CSVARLAGSSYNEQFF
TRBV29-1	-	few	TRBJ2-1	TGCAGCGTTGATATAGGACAGACCTACAATGAGCAGTTCTTC	CSVDIGQTYNEQFF
TRBV30	-	few	TRBJ2-1	TGTGCAGGGACTCATACCTACAATGAGCAGTTCTTC	CAGTHTYNEQFF
TRBV7-8	-	once	TRBJ1-1	TGTGCCAGCAGCTCCGGACTCAAGGGTGAAGCTTTCTTT	CASSSGLKGEAFF
TRBV29-1	-	-	TRBJ2-5	TGCAGCGGCAGTGGGGCCGATGGAACCCAGTACTTC	CSGSGADGTQYF
TRBV11-1	TRBD2	few	TRBJ2-1	TGTGCCAGCAGCTTCAGGACTAGCGGGTACAATGAGCAGTTCTTC	CASSFRTSGYNEQFF
TRBV5-6	-	-	TRBJ1-1	TGTGCCAGCAGCTTGTATGGGCAGAATGCTGAAGCTTTCTTT	CASSLYGQNAEAFF
TRBV27	TRBD1	-	TRBJ1-5	TGTGCCAGCAGTTCAACAGGGGGCATCAATCAGCCCCAGCATTTT	CASSSTGGINQPQHF
TRBV11-2	-	-	TRBJ2-5	TGTGCCAGCAGCCTCGGGGAGACCCAGTACTTC	CASSLGETQYF
TRBV7-6	-	-	TRBJ1-5	TGTGCCAGCAGCTTAGGTCCAGGGGCGAGCAATCAGCCCCAGCATTTT	CASSLGPGASNQPQHF
TRBV11-2	TRBD1	-	TRBJ2-7	TGTGCCAGCAGCTTCTGGGACAGGGCCGACGAGCAGTACTTC	CASSFWDRADEQYF
TRBV7-3	-	-	TRBJ1-6	TGTGCCAGCAGCCGTGAGGGATCTAATTCACCCCTCCACTTT	CASSREGSNSPLHF
TRBV7-9	TRBD1	-	TRBJ1-2	TGTGCCAGCAGCCCCGGACAGGGATATGGCTACACCTTC	CASSPGQGYGYTF